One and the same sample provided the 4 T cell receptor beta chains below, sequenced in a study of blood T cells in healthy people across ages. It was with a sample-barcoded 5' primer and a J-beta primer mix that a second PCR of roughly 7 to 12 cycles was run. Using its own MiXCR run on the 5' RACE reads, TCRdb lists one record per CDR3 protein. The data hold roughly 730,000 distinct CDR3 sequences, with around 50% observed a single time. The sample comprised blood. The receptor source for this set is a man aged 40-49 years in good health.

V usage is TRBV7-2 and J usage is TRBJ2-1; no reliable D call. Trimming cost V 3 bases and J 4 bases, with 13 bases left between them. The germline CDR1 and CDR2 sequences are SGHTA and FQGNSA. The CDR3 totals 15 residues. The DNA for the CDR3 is TGTGCCAGCAGCTTTAGTGGGGTGGAATACAATGAGCAGTTCTTC. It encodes CASSFSGVEYNEQFF.

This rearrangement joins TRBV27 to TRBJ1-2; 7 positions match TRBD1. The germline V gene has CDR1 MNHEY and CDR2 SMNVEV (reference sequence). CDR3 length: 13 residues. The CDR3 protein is CTGSLTGVYGYTF. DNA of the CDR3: TGTACCGGCAGTTTAACAGGGGTCTATGGCTACACCTTC.

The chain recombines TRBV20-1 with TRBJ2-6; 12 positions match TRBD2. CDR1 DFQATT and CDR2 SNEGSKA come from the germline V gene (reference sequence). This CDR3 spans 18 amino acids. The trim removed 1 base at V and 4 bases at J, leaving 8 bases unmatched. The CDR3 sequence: CSARVVLAGGKGANVLTF. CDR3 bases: TGCAGTGCTAGAGTTGTCCTAGCGGGAGGGAAAGGGGCCAACGTCCTGACTTTC.

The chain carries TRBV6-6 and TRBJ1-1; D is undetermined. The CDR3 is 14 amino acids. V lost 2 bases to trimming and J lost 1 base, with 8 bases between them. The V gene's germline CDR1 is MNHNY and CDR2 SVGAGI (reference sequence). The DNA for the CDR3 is TGTGCCAGCAGTTACGCGCACGGGAACACTGAAGCTTTCTTT. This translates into CASSYAHGNTEAFF.